Below are 10 T cell receptor beta chains sequenced from a single sample in a study of blood T cell repertoires in COVID-19. Profiled with immunoSEQ multiplex PCR; TCRdb holds only in-frame clones, not every one. The repertoire holds about 250,000 clones, around 83% seen once, with about 9% in the top ten. The sample consisted of peripheral blood. Source of these receptors: a man aged 35 to 55 with active or convalescent COVID-19.

The chain employs TRBV7-2 and TRBJ1-4; no firm D call. V lost 5 bases to trimming and J lost 4 bases, with 8 bases between them. The CDR3 is 13 amino acids. Germline-derived CDR1 and CDR2 are SGHTA and FQGNSA. The CDR3 sequence is CASSTYSNEKLFF. CDR3 DNA: TGTGCCAGCAGCACCTACAGTAATGAAAAACTGTTTTTT. Full variable domain (missing parts from reference TRBV7-2 and TRBJ1-4): GAGVSQSPSNKVTEKGKDVELRCDPISGHTALYWYRQSLGQGLEFLIYFQGNSAPDKSGLPSDRFSAERTGGSVSTLTIQRTQQEDSAVYLCASSTYSNEKLFFGSGTQLSVL.

The V gene is TRBV19, the J gene TRBJ1-3; D gene unclear. The CDR3 consists of 14 residues. Trimming removed 2 bases from V and 0 bases from J, with 5 bases in between. Germline V gives CDR1 LNHDA, CDR2 SQIVND (reference sequence). CDR3 loop: CASSIQRSGNTIYF. Here the CDR3 DNA reads TGTGCCAGTAGTATACAGCGCTCTGGAAACACCATATATTTT. Full variable domain (outside the CDR3, taken from reference TRBV19 and TRBJ1-3): DGGITQSPKYLFRKEGQNVTLSCEQNLNHDAMYWYRQDPGQGLRLIYYSQIVNDFQKGDIAEGYSVSREKKESFPLTVTSAQKNPTAFYLCASSIQRSGNTIYFGEGSWLTVV.

CDR3 DNA sequence: TGTGCCAGCAGTGAACCGGTGCCGGGGGAGACCCAGTACTTC. This encodes CASSEPVPGETQYF. This chain uses TRBV2 with TRBJ2-5; TRBD2 might be the D (5 bases). Germline assignment: CDR1 SNHLY and CDR2 FYNNEI. V gave up 2 bases and J gave up 5 bases, with 12 bases separating them. The CDR3 runs 14 residues.

This chain joins TRBV7-6 and TRBJ1-2; D is unclear. The germline gives CDR1 SGHVS, CDR2 FNYEAQ. The CDR3 runs to 16 residues. The ends were cut back, 0 bases at V and 1 base at J, with 12 bases in the middle. CDR3: CASSLAAEILNYGYTF. The DNA of the CDR3 is TGTGCCAGCAGCTTAGCTGCGGAGATTCTTAACTATGGCTACACCTTC.

The rearrangement joins TRBV5-1 to TRBJ2-4; 10 bases are a match to TRBD1. There are 17 residues in the CDR3. V lost 4 bases to trimming and J lost 1 base; unmatched junction nucleotides: 8. Germline V gives CDR1 SGHRS, CDR2 YFSETQ. The CDR3 loop reads CASSPGTGEKAKNIQYF. The CDR3 DNA follows: TGCGCCAGCAGCCCCGGGACAGGGGAGAAGGCCAAAAACATTCAGTACTTC.

The genes are TRBV2 and TRBJ2-3; the match to TRBD1 covers 8 bases. The J segment lost 3 bases and the V segment lost 2 bases, leaving 13 bases of the junction unmatched. The CDR3 covers 18 residues. Germline loops: CDR1 SNHLY, CDR2 FYNNEI. CDR3 loop: CASSERTGWGPSTDTQYF. CDR3 sequence (DNA): TGTGCCAGCAGTGAAAGGACAGGGTGGGGGCCGAGTACAGATACGCAGTATTTT.

The chain links TRBV6-5 to TRBJ1-1; perhaps TRBD1 as D (5 bases). The length of the CDR3 is 15 residues. The germline V gene encodes CDR1 MNHEY and CDR2 SVGAGI. V gave up 6 bases and J gave up 0 bases, with 14 bases separating them. In DNA form, the CDR3 reads TGTGCCAGCAGATCAGGGCGGAGTTTGAACACTGAAGCTTTCTTT. It is translated as CASRSGRSLNTEAFF.

The chain's CDR3 is CASSFSGGVTDTQYF. CDR3 DNA: TGCGCCAGCAGCTTTAGCGGGGGGGTGACAGATACGCAGTATTTT. V gene TRBV5-1 combines with J gene TRBJ2-3; TRBD2 aligns across 11 bases. The ends lost 2 bases at V and 3 bases at J; junction bases unmatched: 2. Germline CDR1 is SGHRS and CDR2 is YFSETQ. The CDR3 has 15 amino acids. Variable domain in full (rest from reference TRBV5-1 and TRBJ2-3): KAGVTQTPRYLIKTRGQQVTLSCSPISGHRSVSWYQQTPGQGLQFLFEYFSETQRNKGNFPGRFSGRQFSNSRSEMNVSTLELGDSALYLCASSFSGGVTDTQYFGPGTRLTVL.

The J gene is TRBJ1-2, the V gene TRBV6-5, with TRBD1 identical over 7 bases. The CDR3 contains 13 residues. V was pared by 6 bases and J by 7 bases, with 8 bases of the junction left unmatched. From germline, CDR1 is MNHEY and CDR2 SVGAGI. CDR3 bases: TGTGCCAGCAGCGCCAGGGGGGCGGTTGGCTACACCTTC. Translating it yields CASSARGAVGYTF.

The chain is built from TRBV5-1 and TRBJ2-5; TRBD1 aligns across 11 bases. J was trimmed by 4 bases and V by 4 bases; bases with no gene match: 3. This CDR3 is 14 amino acids long. Germline-derived CDR1 and CDR2 are SGHRS and YFSETQ. This CDR3 reads CASSPGTGGETQYF. Written as DNA, the CDR3 is TGCGCCAGCAGCCCTGGGACAGGGGGAGAGACCCAGTACTTC.